These 24 T cell receptor beta chains were all obtained from the same sample, sequenced in a study of CD8+CD57+ T cells in acquired aplastic anemia. Genomic DNA was employed as the template in profiling TCR beta VDJ and CDR3. TCRdb reanalysed the reads using MiXCR and keeps one entry per CDR3 protein. The table records about 210,000 distinct CDR3 sequences, approximately 57% of them present only once. The sequenced sample consisted of sorted CD4+, CD8+, or CD8+CD57+ T cells (not recorded which) from PBMCs. The receptors were sampled from a human donor in good health.

This clonotype was counted between two and nine times. The chain employs TRBV19 and TRBJ2-7; D perhaps matches TRBD2 (6 bases). This CDR3 contains 13 residues. CDR1 and CDR2 from the germline V gene are LNHDA and SQIVND (reference sequence). The V end lost 4 bases, the J end lost 2 bases, and 9 bases lay between the germline ends. The chain's CDR3 is CASSTRGTYEQYF. The DNA of the CDR3 is TGTGCCAGTAGTACCCGGGGGACCTACGAGCAGTACTTC.

The chain employs TRBV15 and TRBJ1-1; 8 positions match TRBD1. The germline CDR1 and CDR2 sequences are LNHNV and YYDKDF (reference sequence). CDR3 length equals 16 residues. After removal of 0 bases from V and 1 base from J, the junction contained 4 bases not matched to a gene. CDR3 coding DNA: TGTGCCACCAGCAGAGATGGTGGACAGGGGAACACTGAAGCTTTCTTT. It translates to CATSRDGGQGNTEAFF.

The chain joins TRBV9 to TRBJ1-2; 12 bases match TRBD1. Germline V gene sequence: CDR1 SGDLS, CDR2 YYNGEE. CDR3 length: 15 amino acids. J was trimmed by 6 bases and V by 3 bases; bases with no gene match: 6. CDR3 bases: TGTGCCAGCAGCGCCCGGGACAGGGGGCGAGATGGCTACACCTTC. It translates to CASSARDRGRDGYTF.

Of note for this clonotype: It may be a read error: a sequence one base away is much more abundant. The chain is built from TRBV4-3 and TRBJ1-1; 9 bases are a match to TRBD1. The CDR3 totals 17 residues. The V segment lost 9 bases and the J segment 3 bases; nucleotides outside the gene matches: 17. The germline V gene has CDR1 LGHNA and CDR2 YSLEER. The CDR3 DNA reads TGCGCCAGAACCTTTGAGATGATACAGGGGGCAGACACTGAAGCTTTCTTT. It specifies CARTFEMIQGADTEAFF.

The chain couples TRBV7-6 to TRBJ1-6; 7 bases fit TRBD1. This CDR3 comprises 15 residues. V lost 4 bases and J lost 7; bases outside the gene matches: 7. Germline CDR1 reads SGHVS; CDR2 reads FNYEAQ. The CDR3 reads CASSSRQGLNSPLHF. In DNA form, the CDR3 reads TGTGCCAGCAGCTCAAGACAGGGATTAAATTCACCCCTCCACTTT.

The table lists this clonotype with many counts. The chain recombines TRBV7-8 with TRBJ2-5; no definite D call. Trimming stripped 2 bases from V and 3 bases from J, with 4 bases between. This CDR3 has 12 amino acids. CDR1 and CDR2 (germline): SGHVS, FQNEAQ. DNA for the CDR3: TGTGCCAGCAGCTTATTGGAAGAGACCCAGTACTTC. The encoded protein is CASSLLEETQYF.

This clonotype was seen repeatedly, ten times or more. The chain is built from TRBV11-2 and TRBJ2-7; D is unclear. The germline gives CDR1 SGHAT, CDR2 FQNNGV. The CDR3 totals 16 residues. Trimming took 0 bases from V and 0 from J, leaving 12 bases between them. CDR3 coding DNA: TGTGCCAGCAGCTTAGATTACCCAGGTAGCTCCTACGAGCAGTACTTC. Its translation: CASSLDYPGSSYEQYF.

This clonotype was seen a single time. An end of the junction does not agree with germline; a read error may underlie this. V is TRBV7-7 and J is TRBJ2-7; 12 positions agree with TRBD2. CDR1 is SSHAT and CDR2 is FNYEAQ in the germline V gene (reference sequence). The CDR3 has 15 amino acids. The CDR3 region is CASSAGLAGTNEQYF. In DNA form, the CDR3 reads TGTGCTAGCAGCGCCGGACTAGCGGGAACAAACGAGCAGTACTTC.

The V and J genes are TRBV15 and TRBJ1-5; D is ambiguous. The V gene lost 6 bases and the J gene lost 0 bases, with 9 bases spanning the gap. The CDR3 sequence is 14 residues long. Per the germline V gene, CDR1 is LNHNV and CDR2 is YYDKDF (reference sequence). CDR3 protein: CATRDGVSNQPQHF. For the CDR3, the DNA is TGTGCCACCAGGGACGGGGTTAGCAATCAGCCCCAGCATTTT.

J is TRBJ2-7 and V is TRBV2; tentative D call: TRBD2 (5 bases). The CDR3 contains 14 residues. Between the trimmed V and J ends, which lost 4 bases and 6 bases, there was a span of 16 bases. The germline gives CDR1 SNHLY, CDR2 FYNNEI. The CDR3: CASSGRGGSGEQYF. Written as DNA, the CDR3 is TGTGCCAGCAGTGGGAGAGGTGGGAGCGGCGAGCAGTACTTC.

This sequence joins TRBV6-5 and TRBJ2-5; D may be TRBD1 (7 bases). The V end lost 6 bases, the J end lost 2 bases, and 10 bases lay between the germline ends. The germline V gene has CDR1 MNHEY and CDR2 SVGAGI. The CDR3 totals 13 residues. CDR3 loop: CASRSGGQETQYF. DNA for the CDR3: TGTGCCAGCAGATCAGGGGGGCAAGAGACCCAGTACTTC.

The table lists this clonotype with a few counts. One end of the junction is discordant with germline, which a read error may explain. The rearrangement joins TRBV7-7 to TRBJ1-1, with TRBD1 matching 8 bases. This CDR3 has 15 amino acids. Germline lookup yields CDR1 SSHAT and CDR2 FNYEAQ (reference sequence). CDR3 DNA sequence: TGTGCTAGCAGCCCACCCGACAGGGGGAACACTGAAGCTTTCTTT. Its protein is CASSPPDRGNTEAFF.

This chain uses TRBV10-2 with TRBJ1-6, with 7 bases matching TRBD1. With V trimmed by 5 bases and J by 9 bases, 13 bases remained unmatched. Germline V lookup: CDR1 WSHSY, CDR2 SAAADI. CDR3 length: 16 amino acids. The chain's CDR3 is CASSPLRQGLTSPLHF. CDR3 in DNA: TGCGCCAGCAGTCCTCTCCGACAGGGATTGACTTCACCCCTCCACTTT.

The table lists this clonotype with many counts. V and J are TRBV5-1 and TRBJ2-3; D may be TRBD1 or TRBD2 (5 bases each). The V gene lost 4 bases and the J gene lost 4 bases, with 16 bases spanning the gap. Germline values: CDR1 SGHRS, CDR2 YFSETQ. This CDR3 is 15 amino acids long. The CDR3 region is CASSAPGASADTQYF. The CDR3 bases are TGCGCCAGCAGCGCGCCCGGGGCATCGGCAGATACGCAGTATTTT.

This chain joins TRBV27 and TRBJ1-5; TRBD1 aligns across 7 bases. CDR3 length equals 14 residues. Germline CDR1 and CDR2: MNHEY and SMNVEV (reference sequence). J lost 3 bases, V lost 6 bases, and 5 bases had no gene match. CDR3 nucleotides: TGTGCCAGCAGGGGACAGAGCTCCAATCAGCCCCAGCATTTT. This translates into CASRGQSSNQPQHF.

The chain has TRBV27 and TRBJ1-6; tentative D call: TRBD1 (5 bases). The length of the CDR3 is 14 residues. Per the germline V gene, CDR1 is MNHEY and CDR2 is SMNVEV (reference sequence). V was shortened by 4 bases and J by 13 bases, with 17 bases between the two germline ends. CDR3 sequence reads: CASSYDSSNQPLHF. The DNA for the CDR3 is TGTGCCAGCAGTTACGACAGTAGCAATCAGCCCCTCCACTTT.

This clonotype was observed once. The chain employs TRBV9 and TRBJ2-1; perhaps TRBD1 as D (5 bases). The CDR3 is made up of 16 amino acids. Trimming took off 1 base at V and 5 bases at J, with 16 bases between the two ends. Germline V gene data show CDR1 as SGDLS and CDR2 as YYNGEE. This CDR3 is CASSVYAGSDNNEQFF. The CDR3 DNA reads as TGTGCCAGCAGCGTATACGCAGGCTCGGACAACAATGAGCAGTTCTTC.

This clonotype was detected ten times or more. V is TRBV10-1 and J is TRBJ2-7, with 11 bases identical to TRBD1. Germline values: CDR1 WNHNN, CDR2 SYGVQD (reference sequence). The length of the CDR3 is 14 residues. Trimming took 3 bases from V and 6 from J; bases not matched to a gene: 4. CDR3: CASSDPGTGGEQYF. CDR3 coding DNA: TGCGCCAGCAGTGATCCCGGGACAGGGGGCGAGCAGTACTTC.

Many counts were recorded for this clonotype. The chain uses TRBV19 and TRBJ1-2; 9 bases agree with TRBD1. Germline V gene data show CDR1 as LNHDA and CDR2 as SQIVND (reference sequence). J was trimmed by 6 bases and V by 5 bases; bases with no gene match: 16. CDR3 length: 17 amino acids. The CDR3 spells CASSSEVQGALINGYTF. CDR3 sequence (DNA): TGTGCCAGTAGTTCCGAAGTACAGGGGGCTCTAATTAATGGCTACACCTTC.

The chain employs TRBV7-2 and TRBJ2-3, with D uncertain. The CDR3 is made up of 15 amino acids. Germline CDR1 and CDR2: SGHTA and FQGNSA. Trimming pared 7 bases from V and 2 bases from J, leaving 16 bases between. The CDR3 DNA follows: TGTGCCAGCACCTCTACTATCTCCCCCACAGATACGCAGTATTTT. Amino acid sequence: CASTSTISPTDTQYF.

The rearrangement links TRBV7-9 to TRBJ1-4; 7 positions agree with TRBD1. The germline V gene encodes CDR1 SEHNR and CDR2 FQNEAQ (reference sequence). The CDR3 length is 14 residues. The V segment lost 3 bases and the J segment 5 bases; nucleotides outside the gene matches: 3. The CDR3: CASSFRQGNEKLFF. The CDR3 DNA sequence: TGTGCCAGCAGCTTCAGACAGGGAAATGAAAAACTGTTTTTT.

This clonotype came up many times. This chain links TRBV4-1 with TRBJ2-7, with TRBD2 as a possible D gene (5 bases). The germline V gene encodes CDR1 MGHRA and CDR2 YSYEKL. CDR3 length: 14 amino acids. Trimming pared 4 bases from V and 4 bases from J, leaving 14 bases between. The CDR3 DNA reads as TGCGCCAGCAGCCCGGACTTCTCCGGGTACGAGCAGTACTTC. Amino acid sequence: CASSPDFSGYEQYF.

This clonotype showed up many times. This CDR3 is CSARGREKYHEQYF. CDR3 in DNA: TGCAGTGCTAGAGGTCGGGAGAAGTACCACGAGCAGTACTTC. The chain links TRBV20-1 to TRBJ2-7; possible D gene TRBD2, 6 bases. Germline V lookup: CDR1 DFQATT, CDR2 SNEGSKA (reference sequence). The germline V and J ends were trimmed by 1 base and 5 bases, with 15 bases remaining between them. CDR3 length: 14 amino acids.

This clonotype was recorded at least ten times. This chain uses TRBV10-3 with TRBJ2-7, with a weak D call TRBD1 (5 bases). The CDR3 sequence is 18 residues long. Looked up from germline, CDR1 is ENHRY and CDR2 is SYGVKD. V lost 3 bases and J lost 2, with 23 bases in between. CDR3 in amino acids: CAISDFSPTGLTPYEQYF. CDR3 DNA sequence: TGTGCCATCAGTGACTTCTCCCCTACAGGCTTAACTCCCTACGAGCAGTACTTC.